This TCR beta chain appears in the sequencing data of a study of cytomegalovirus exposure and HLA in healthy donors. This clone was seen a few times. The same CDR3 can be traced to other DNA sequences in this sample. This CDR3 spans 14 amino acids. Germline V CDR1 and CDR2: SGHDT, YYEEEE. V shed 4 bases and J 5 bases; nucleotides not matched to a gene: 3. It was with 60 Vbeta and 13 Jbeta primers that the PCR ran. Here immunoSEQ multiplex PCR was the method, and the copy in TCRdb shows in-frame clones only, minus some. Among roughly 80,000 clones listed, under 65% were seen once. Material: PBMCs. The J gene is TRBJ2-4, the V gene TRBV5-6, with TRBD1 matching 10 bases. The sequence came from a male donor in good health and CMV-seropositive. The CDR3: CASSLDRGQNIQYF. CDR3 nucleotide sequence: TGTGCCAGCAGCCTAGACAGGGGGCAAAACATTCAGTACTTC.